The T cell receptor (beta chain) described here comes from a study of T cells in Graves' hyperthyroidism and ophthalmopathy. The CDR3 runs to 14 residues. CDR1 is SGHDN and CDR2 is FVKESK in the germline V gene. After removal of 0 bases from V and 10 bases from J, the junction contained 6 bases not matched to a gene. Regions amplified from RNA transcripts were the TCR beta CDR3 regions. First-round RT-PCR targeting the TCR CDR3 was performed with the HTBI primer set. In TCRdb, the multiplex PCR reads were re-called with MiXCR into one record per CDR3 protein. Altogether around 340,000 distinct CDR3 sequences are present, about 18% being singletons, with the ten largest covering approximately 30%. This clonotype was observed a handful of times.

This receptor was obtained from a young woman with Graves' hyperthyroidism that later progressed to Graves' ophthalmopathy. The J gene is TRBJ2-1, the V gene TRBV14; 7 positions agree with TRBD1. Sequenced: blood. CDR3 loop: CASSQDWTGGEQFF. CDR3 coding DNA: TGTGCCAGCAGCCAAGATTGGACAGGTGGAGAGCAGTTCTTC.